Listed below are T cell receptor beta chains from one sample, sequenced in a study of TIL therapy for anti-PD-1-resistant metastatic lung cancer. Sequenced by immunoSEQ multiplex PCR; TCRdb stores in-frame clones only, minus some. This table has 50,000 to 65,000 clones, about 81% appearing once. Here the sequenced sample was blood, taken at baseline. The receptors were gathered from a person aged 25-79 years with non-small cell lung cancer. Both conserved end residues are part of each CDR3. The order of the fields is V gene, J gene, CDR3 protein.

V gene: TRBV7-9
J gene: TRBJ2-5
CDR3 protein: CASSHGDRYQETQYF

V gene: TRBV6-2/TRBV6-3
J gene: TRBJ1-2
CDR3 protein: CASSLTRGKYGYTF

V gene: TRBV27
J gene: TRBJ2-7
CDR3 protein: CASSLTEYYEQYF

V gene: TRBV6-6
J gene: TRBJ1-1
CDR3 protein: CASSRQDGEAFF

V gene: TRBV19
J gene: TRBJ1-5
CDR3 protein: CASTGPRSYSNQPQHF

V gene: TRBV7-7
J gene: TRBJ2-7
CDR3 protein: CASSLGQNYEQYF

V gene: TRBV5-1
J gene: TRBJ1-4
CDR3 protein: CASPRGRLRKGAGEKLFF

V gene: TRBV7-6
J gene: TRBJ2-7
CDR3 protein: CASSLEVPRLANEQYF

V gene: TRBV27
J gene: TRBJ2-7
CDR3 protein: CASGRQYYEQYF

V gene: TRBV3-1/TRBV3-2
J gene: TRBJ1-1
CDR3 protein: CASSQDANPARNTEAFF

V gene: TRBV9
J gene: TRBJ2-3
CDR3 protein: CARYLSDTQYF

V gene: TRBV11-3
J gene: TRBJ2-6
CDR3 protein: CASSPAGRSSGANVLTF

V gene: TRBV5-1
J gene: TRBJ1-1
CDR3 protein: CASSMGTGNTEAFF

V gene: TRBV18
J gene: TRBJ1-1
CDR3 protein: CASSPPGDTEAFF

V gene: TRBV28
J gene: TRBJ2-2
CDR3 protein: CASNPGPDYNTGELFF

V gene: TRBV12-3/TRBV12-4
J gene: TRBJ2-7
CDR3 protein: CASRNGPLEEQYF

V gene: TRBV28
J gene: TRBJ2-1
CDR3 protein: CASRLGTRTIKQFF

V gene: TRBV4-1
J gene: TRBJ2-7
CDR3 protein: CASSPGPMGGNYEQYF

V gene: TRBV6-2/TRBV6-3
J gene: TRBJ2-3
CDR3 protein: CASSPGTPPSANTQYF

V gene: TRBV7-9
J gene: TRBJ2-5
CDR3 protein: CASSLRLGGETQYF

V gene: TRBV7-9
J gene: TRBJ1-1
CDR3 protein: CASSRGDRTFGKAFF

V gene: TRBV18
J gene: TRBJ1-5
CDR3 protein: CASSPGQGTGQPQHF

V gene: TRBV5-5
J gene: TRBJ1-1
CDR3 protein: CASSLLSNTEAFF

V gene: TRBV29-1
J gene: TRBJ2-5
CDR3 protein: CSANAPGQGAGETQYF

V gene: TRBV11-2
J gene: TRBJ2-2
CDR3 protein: CASSLSTTARTGELFF

V gene: TRBV6-5
J gene: TRBJ1-5
CDR3 protein: CASRPGEYQPQHF

V gene: TRBV6-2/TRBV6-3
J gene: TRBJ2-1
CDR3 protein: CASSSSVGQGFNEQFF

V gene: TRBV2
J gene: TRBJ2-7
CDR3 protein: CASSDLGLAGGYEQYF

V gene: TRBV6-5
J gene: TRBJ2-1
CDR3 protein: CASTLTSGNEQFF

V gene: TRBV30
J gene: TRBJ1-2
CDR3 protein: CAWGTGAVVYGYTF

V gene: TRBV7-9
J gene: TRBJ2-5
CDR3 protein: CASSLVAGEKQETQYF

V gene: TRBV6-5
J gene: TRBJ1-1
CDR3 protein: CASSYFLGSWNTEAFF

V gene: TRBV7-9
J gene: TRBJ2-3
CDR3 protein: CASSLALAGNTDTQYF

V gene: TRBV13
J gene: TRBJ2-7
CDR3 protein: CASSLDGTGDIGEQYF

V gene: TRBV2
J gene: TRBJ1-2
CDR3 protein: CASSGGTGGDGYTF

V gene: TRBV9
J gene: TRBJ2-2
CDR3 protein: CASSVTNAITGELFF

V gene: TRBV6-5
J gene: TRBJ1-5
CDR3 protein: CASSSSRGQSQPQHF

V gene: TRBV18
J gene: TRBJ2-1
CDR3 protein: CASSSPRDAEYNEQFF

V gene: TRBV12-5
J gene: TRBJ2-2
CDR3 protein: CASGPDSWGLKNTGELFF

V gene: TRBV5-8
J gene: TRBJ2-1
CDR3 protein: CASSLGRFSFF

V gene: TRBV13
J gene: TRBJ1-2
CDR3 protein: CASSLAWGGYGYTF

V gene: TRBV7-6
J gene: TRBJ1-1
CDR3 protein: CASSQNGGNTEAFF

V gene: TRBV2
J gene: TRBJ2-7
CDR3 protein: CASSEHLAGGTGEDEQYF

V gene: TRBV23-1
J gene: TRBJ2-7
CDR3 protein: CASSQSGQDEQYF

V gene: TRBV3-1/TRBV3-2
J gene: TRBJ1-4
CDR3 protein: CASSQYRDSFSPVFGRLFF

V gene: TRBV5-4
J gene: TRBJ1-4
CDR3 protein: CASSGTGGKGLFF

V gene: TRBV13
J gene: TRBJ2-4
CDR3 protein: CASSYRVDKNIQYF

V gene: TRBV5-1
J gene: TRBJ2-6
CDR3 protein: CASSLAIGDSGANVLTF

V gene: TRBV3-1/TRBV3-2
J gene: TRBJ2-5
CDR3 protein: CASSPGTAINF